Detailed here is one T cell receptor beta chain. The use of a sample-barcoded 5' primer and a J-beta primer mix characterized a second PCR of about 7 to 12 cycles. TCRdb reprocessed the 5' RACE reads via MiXCR and lists one record per CDR3 protein. The sample includes about a million distinct CDR3 sequences, around 49% seen only once; the top ten take over 10%. These data are taken from a study of blood T cells in healthy people across ages. Germline V CDR1 and CDR2: LGHDT, YNNKEL (reference sequence). This CDR3 is built from 15 residues. J gave up 4 bases and V 2 bases, and 4 bases lay outside the gene matches.

The chain joins TRBV3-1 to TRBJ2-3, with TRBD2 matching over 9 bases. The sequence was obtained from a man aged 25 to 45 in good health. Sequenced: blood. CDR3 coding DNA: TGTGCCAGCAGCCAAAATAGCGGGGGCGCAGATACGCAGTATTTT. Protein sequence: CASSQNSGGADTQYF.